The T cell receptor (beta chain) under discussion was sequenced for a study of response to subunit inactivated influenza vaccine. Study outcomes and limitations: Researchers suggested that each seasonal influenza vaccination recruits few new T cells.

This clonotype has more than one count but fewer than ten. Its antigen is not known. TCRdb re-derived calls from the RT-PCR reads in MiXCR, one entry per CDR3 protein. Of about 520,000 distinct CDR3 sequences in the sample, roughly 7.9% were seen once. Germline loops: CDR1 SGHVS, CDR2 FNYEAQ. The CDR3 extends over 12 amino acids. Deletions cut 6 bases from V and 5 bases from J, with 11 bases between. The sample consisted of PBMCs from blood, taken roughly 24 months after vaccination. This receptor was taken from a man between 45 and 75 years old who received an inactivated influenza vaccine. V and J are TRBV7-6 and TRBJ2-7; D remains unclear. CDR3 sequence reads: CASSNTGNEQYF. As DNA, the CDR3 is TGTGCCAGCAGTAATACGGGTAACGAGCAGTACTTC.